This TCR beta chain was sequenced for a study of T cells after posttransplantation cyclophosphamide. Worth noting for this clone: Its target is unknown.

Study observations and caveats: Recipient CMV seropositivity and CMV reactivation strongly tracked TRB clonality. Blood and skin or GI T cell repertoires showed limited TRB overlap.

The related graft donor's blood sample was taken on the day of bone marrow donation. Using immunoSEQ multiplex PCR, the repertoire was profiled, and TCRdb retains in-frame clones only, with some absent. Of around 3,000 clones in the sample, about 66% were seen once. The sequencing input was memory CD8+ T cells sorted from blood. This clonotype was obtained from a woman in her twenties or thirties in good health and a related stem cell transplant donor.

CDR3 nucleotide sequence: TGTGCCAGCAGTGAAGGCAGGGATCAAGAGACCCAGTACTTC. Translated: CASSEGRDQETQYF. V usage is TRBV6-1 and J usage is TRBJ2-5; D is possibly TRBD1 (5 bases). This CDR3 is 14 amino acids long. CDR1 is MNHNS and CDR2 is SASEGT in the germline V gene. V lost 1 base, J lost 2 bases, and 8 bases lay in between.